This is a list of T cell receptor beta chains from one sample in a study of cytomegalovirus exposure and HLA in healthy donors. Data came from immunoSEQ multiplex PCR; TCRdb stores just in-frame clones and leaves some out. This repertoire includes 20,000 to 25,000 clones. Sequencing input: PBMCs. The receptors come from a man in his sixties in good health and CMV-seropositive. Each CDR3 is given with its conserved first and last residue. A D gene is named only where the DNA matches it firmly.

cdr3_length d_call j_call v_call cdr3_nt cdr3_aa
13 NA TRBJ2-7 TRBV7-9 TGTGCCAGCAGCTTATCAGGGGCCTACGAGCAGTACTTC CASSLSGAYEQYF
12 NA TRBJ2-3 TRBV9 TGTGCCAGCAGCGACTTAGCAGATACGCAGTATTTT CASSDLADTQYF
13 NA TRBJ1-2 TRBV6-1 TGTGCCAGCAGTGTGGTCAGGGTGGATGGCTACACCTTC CASSVVRVDGYTF
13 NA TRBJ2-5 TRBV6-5 TGTGCCAGCAGTACCACAATGATGAAGACCCAGTACTTC CASSTTMMKTQYF
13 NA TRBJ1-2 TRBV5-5 TGTGCCAGCAGCCCGGACAGTCACAATGGCTACACCTTC CASSPDSHNGYTF
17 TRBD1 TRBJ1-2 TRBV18 TGTGCCAGCTCACCACCGGTGAACGGGACAGGGTATAATGGCTACACCTTC CASSPPVNGTGYNGYTF
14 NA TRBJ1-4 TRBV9 TGTGCCAGCAGCGTAGGTCAGATTAATGAAAAACTGTTTTTT CASSVGQINEKLFF
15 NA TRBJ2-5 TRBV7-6 TGTGCCAGCAGTGGGGGGAAAGAATACCTAGGGACCCAGTACTTC CASSGGKEYLGTQYF
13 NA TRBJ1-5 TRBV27 TGTGCCAGCAGTTTAAGGGGGGGGCGGCCCCAGCATTTT CASSLRGGRPQHF
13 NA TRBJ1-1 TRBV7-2 TGTGCCAGCAGCTTAGACAGAGCCACTGAAGCTTTCTTT CASSLDRATEAFF
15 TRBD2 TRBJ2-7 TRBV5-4 TGTGCCAGCAGCTTGGTAGGGACTAGCGGGTACGAGCAGTACTTC CASSLVGTSGYEQYF
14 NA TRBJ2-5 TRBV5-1 TGCGCCAGCAGCTTTGAGGGGAGGAGAGAGACCCAGTACTTC CASSFEGRRETQYF
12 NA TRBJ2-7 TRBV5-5 TGTGCCAGCAGCCCGACAGGCTACGAGCAGTACTTC CASSPTGYEQYF
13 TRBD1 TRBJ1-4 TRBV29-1 TGCAGCGTTGGAGAGGGGGCGGATGAAAAACTGTTTTTT CSVGEGADEKLFF
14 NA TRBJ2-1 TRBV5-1 TGCGCCAGCGTAAGTCGCGGTACATACGATGAGCAGTTCTTC CASVSRGTYDEQFF
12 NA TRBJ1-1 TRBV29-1 TGCAGCGTTGTCGACAGTGGGCTCGAAGCTTTCTTT CSVVDSGLEAFF
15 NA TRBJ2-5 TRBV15 TGTGCCACCAGCAGAGACCCAGGCCCACAAGAGACCCAGTACTTC CATSRDPGPQETQYF
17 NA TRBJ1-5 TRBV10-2 TGCGCCAGCAGGTTCGGGGAGGGAAGAGGAGATAATCAGCCCCAGCATTTT CASRFGEGRGDNQPQHF
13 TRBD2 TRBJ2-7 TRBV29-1 TGCAGCGCAAAGGGAGGGCCGCCCTACGAGCAGTACTTC CSAKGGPPYEQYF
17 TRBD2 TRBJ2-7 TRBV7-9 TGTGCCAGCAGCCAAGTCCTGACTAGCGGGGCTTCCTACGAGCAGTACTTC CASSQVLTSGASYEQYF
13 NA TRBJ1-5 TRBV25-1 TGTGCCAGCAGTGGGGGACACGATCAGCCCCAGCATTTT CASSGGHDQPQHF